These 6 T cell receptor beta chains originate from one sample sequenced in a study of blood T cell repertoires in COVID-19. Profiling relied on immunoSEQ multiplex PCR, and the TCRdb table lists in-frame clones only, not all of them. The sample carries fewer than 250,000 clones, around four fifths recorded once. Sequencing was carried out using peripheral blood. The source is a woman older than 75 with acute or convalescent COVID-19.

J is TRBJ2-7 and V is TRBV25-1, with TRBD1 matching over 9 bases. Germline CDR1 reads MGHDK; CDR2 reads SYGVNS. The CDR3 runs 15 residues. The ends lost 3 bases at V and 3 bases at J; junction bases unmatched: 6. CDR3 amino acids: CASSDWGQGNYEQYF. The CDR3 DNA follows: TGTGCCAGCAGTGACTGGGGACAGGGTAACTACGAGCAGTACTTC.

This clone was counted a few times. The gene calls are TRBV27 and TRBJ1-6; 7 positions agree with TRBD1. CDR1 is MNHEY, CDR2 SMNVEV, per germline (reference sequence). V trimming: 9 bases; J trimming: 7 bases; junction bases outside the gene matches: 3. The CDR3 runs 12 residues. The CDR3 reads CASGRGNSPLHF. The CDR3 nucleotides are TGTGCCAGTGGCAGGGGGAATTCACCCCTCCACTTT.

The chain is built from TRBV5-1 and TRBJ2-5; 7 positions agree with TRBD1. The germline gives CDR1 SGHRS, CDR2 YFSETQ. The CDR3 spans 16 residues. Trimming removed 4 bases from V and 1 base from J; junction bases left unmatched: 10. DNA for the CDR3: TGCGCCAGCAGCCCGGGCACAGGGGTTGGCCAAGAGACCCAGTACTTC. Translated: CASSPGTGVGQETQYF.

This sequence joins TRBV19 and TRBJ1-1; TRBD1 aligns across 8 bases. V dropped 5 bases and J dropped 2; count of bases not matched to a gene: 10. Germline CDR1 and CDR2: LNHDA and SQIVND (reference sequence). This CDR3 is 16 amino acids long. CDR3 amino acids: CASSPRGQAFNTEAFF. The CDR3 coding sequence is TGTGCCAGTAGTCCGAGGGGACAGGCTTTTAACACTGAAGCTTTCTTT.

The V call is TRBV18, the J call TRBJ1-3, with no clear D. From germline, CDR1 is KGHSH and CDR2 LQKENI. This CDR3 comprises 13 residues. Trimming cost V 3 bases and J 8 bases, with 11 bases left between them. The CDR3, as DNA: TGTGCCAGCTCACCGGGCGTACTGGACACCATATATTTT. Its protein product is CASSPGVLDTIYF.

The rearrangement links TRBV5-5 to TRBJ1-1; D gene ambiguous. Germline V gives CDR1 SGHKS, CDR2 YYEKEE (reference sequence). This CDR3 has 14 residues. V gave up 1 base and J gave up 0 bases, with 7 bases separating them. This chain's CDR3 is CASSLFQVNTEAFF. The CDR3 DNA reads TGTGCCAGCAGCTTGTTTCAGGTGAACACTGAAGCTTTCTTT.